This TCR beta chain emerged from a study of cytomegalovirus exposure and HLA in healthy donors. The length of the CDR3 is 15 residues. Trimming removed 5 bases at V and 4 bases at J, with 17 bases between. Germline loops: CDR1 SGHAT, CDR2 FQNNGV. PCR involved 60 Vbeta and 13 Jbeta primers. Profiling relied on immunoSEQ multiplex PCR, and the TCRdb table lists in-frame clones only, not all of them. The sample carries about 160,000 clones, 75% to 85% recorded once. This TCR came from a human donor in good health. The V call is TRBV11-2, the J call TRBJ1-1; D may be TRBD1 (5 bases). The sample taken for sequencing was PBMCs. The CDR3 sequence: CASSPNTQTATEAFF. In DNA, the CDR3 is TGTGCCAGCAGCCCTAATACGCAGACAGCCACTGAAGCTTTCTTT.